This T cell receptor (beta chain) stems from a study of cytomegalovirus exposure and HLA in healthy donors. Primers included in the PCR were 60 Vbeta and 13 Jbeta primers. Method: immunoSEQ multiplex PCR; TCRdb's copy keeps in-frame clones and lacks some. Of under 200,000 clones listed, 70% to 90% are singletons. This clone appeared a single time. Trimming stripped 4 bases from V and 2 bases from J, with 18 bases between. Germline-derived CDR1 and CDR2 are SGHDT and YYEEEE. The CDR3 consists of 16 residues. The source is a man younger than 35 in good health and CMV-seropositive. The rearrangement links TRBV5-6 to TRBJ2-5, with TRBD1 as a possible D gene (6 bases). Material for sequencing was PBMCs. CDR3 region: CASSPMTGTEQETQYF. The CDR3 DNA reads as TGTGCCAGCAGCCCGATGACAGGAACCGAACAAGAGACCCAGTACTTC.